This paragraph reports one T cell receptor (beta chain). This sample was included in a study of control samples from healthy donors and cancer patients. Here immunoSEQ multiplex PCR was the method, and the copy in TCRdb shows in-frame clones only, minus some. Of 150,000 to 200,000 clones listed, 91% are singletons. This CDR3 spans 13 amino acids. V was cut by 6 bases and J by 8 bases, with 16 bases left in between. The sequence was collected from a woman younger than 45 in good health. The genes are TRBV12-3 or TRBV12-4 and TRBJ1-2; D is ambiguous. Material for sequencing was blood. CDR3 sequence reads: CASRAGRGAGYTF. The CDR3 nucleotides read TGTGCCAGCAGGGCAGGACGGGGAGCCGGCTACACCTTC.